Below, 7 T cell receptor beta chains from the same sample are listed, as sequenced in a study of T cell changes during pregnancy in multiple sclerosis (dated by TCRdb to the late 2010s). Libraries came from the immunoSEQ multiplex PCR assay. TCRdb retrieved this table from immuneACCESS and kept in-frame rearrangements only. Not all clones are present; in checked studies, unresolved V genes account for under half, and no reason is known for the remainder. Here the sample has about 66,000 clones; 90% to 95% occur a single time. Of the sample, under 6% is held by the ten largest clones. Sequences were derived from CD8+ T cells from peripheral blood mononuclear cells, sampled before pregnancy. Every receptor here comes from a female donor with multiple sclerosis, enrolled in a pregnancy study.

The J gene is TRBJ1-2, the V gene TRBV4-1; a possible D gene is TRBD1 (5 bases). Germline V CDR1 and CDR2: MGHRA, YSYEKL. V was pared by 1 base and J by 2 bases, with 14 bases between. This CDR3 is built from 16 residues. Here the CDR3 DNA reads TGCGCCAGCAGCCAAGCCCCAGGGCTTAACAACTATGGCTACACCTTC. Protein: CASSQAPGLNNYGYTF.

The chain uses TRBV5-6 and TRBJ2-5; tentatively, D is TRBD2 (6 bases). Germline CDR1 and CDR2: SGHDT and YYEEEE. The CDR3 spans 15 residues. Trimming cost V 5 bases and J 3 bases, with 17 bases left between them. The CDR3 DNA follows: TGTGCCAGCAGTTCTTGGAGTTCGGGGGAAGAGACCCAGTACTTC. This codes for CASSSWSSGEETQYF.

The chain carries TRBV30 and TRBJ2-1, with unresolved D. The germline V and J ends were trimmed by 1 base and 1 base, with 8 bases remaining between them. The CDR3 runs 14 residues. CDR1 and CDR2 (germline): GTSNPN, SVGIG (reference sequence). The CDR3, as DNA: TGTGCCTGGAGTGCACCGAGTTCCTACAATGAGCAGTTCTTC. This codes for CAWSAPSSYNEQFF. Based on the CDR3 plus reference TRBV30 and TRBJ2-1, the full variable domain is SQTIHQWPATLVQPVGSPLSLECTVEGTSNPNLYWYRQAAGRGLQLLFYSVGIGQISSEVPQNLSASRPQDRQFILSSKKLLLSDSGFYLCAWSAPSSYNEQFFGPGTRLTVL.

CDR3 protein: CASSGMGAPGEKLFF. DNA for the CDR3: TGTGCCAGCAGTGGGATGGGGGCTCCCGGGGAAAAACTGTTTTTT. The genes are TRBV25-1 and TRBJ1-4; possibly TRBD1 for D (6 bases). CDR1 is MGHDK, CDR2 SYGVNS, per germline. V lost 4 bases and J lost 8, with 17 bases in between. The length of the CDR3 is 15 residues.

CDR3 coding DNA: TGTGCCAGCAGCTTAGTTGGCAACCAAGAGACCCAGTACTTC. Translation: CASSLVGNQETQYF. The chain uses TRBV7-9 and TRBJ2-5; no clear D gene. Germline lookup yields CDR1 SEHNR and CDR2 FQNEAQ (reference sequence). This CDR3 contains 14 residues. Trimming took off 1 base at V and 0 bases at J, with 6 bases between the two ends.

The chain uses TRBV14 and TRBJ1-2, with D possibly TRBD1 on 6 matching bases. V lost 2 bases, J lost 3 bases, and 19 bases lay in between. CDR1 and CDR2 from the germline V gene are SGHDN and FVKESK. CDR3 length equals 17 residues. The CDR3 nucleotides read TGTGCCAGCAGCCAAATCGACAGCGGACAGCTGGACTATGGCTACACCTTC. Translated, it gives CASSQIDSGQLDYGYTF. Filled out from reference TRBV14 and TRBJ1-2, the complete variable domain reads EAGVTQFPSHSVIEKGQTVTLRCDPISGHDNLYWYRRVMGKEIKFLLHFVKESKQDESGMPNNRFLAERTGGTYSTLKVQPAELEDSGVYFCASSQIDSGQLDYGYTFGSGTRLTVV.

The chain joins TRBV7-8 to TRBJ2-3; D unclear. Per the germline V gene, CDR1 is SGHVS and CDR2 is FQNEAQ. The CDR3 runs 17 residues. Trimming removed 7 bases from V and 4 bases from J, with 24 bases in between. CDR3 coding DNA: TGTGCCAGCACCCGACGGGTCAGCCCCCTCTCCCCAGATACGCAGTATTTT. Translation: CASTRRVSPLSPDTQYF.